This T cell receptor beta chain is drawn from a study of T cells in Graves' hyperthyroidism and ophthalmopathy. This clonotype was seen a handful of times. Authors of the study amplified TCR beta CDR3 regions from RNA transcripts. The primer set for the first-round RT-PCR of the TCR CDR3 was HTBI. TCRdb re-called the multiplex PCR reads through MiXCR, storing one row per CDR3 protein. The sample holds fewer than 700,000 distinct CDR3 sequences; 16% are singletons and the top ten take around 3.9%. The V and J ends lost 5 bases and 4 bases, in that order; junction bases with no gene match: 7. Germline V gives CDR1 SGHTA, CDR2 FQGTGA. The CDR3 is 14 amino acids.

The chain links TRBV7-3 to TRBJ1-2; 7 bases agree with TRBD1. Sequencing used blood. The source of this sequence is a woman aged 30 to 39 with Graves' hyperthyroidism. The chain's CDR3 is CASSQSRTGYGYTF. As DNA, the CDR3 is TGTGCCAGCAGCCAATCACGGACAGGCTATGGCTACACCTTC.